This is a list of T cell receptor beta chains from one sample in a study of beta chain features in type 1 diabetes. The table came from immunoSEQ multiplex PCR; TCRdb's copy has only in-frame clones and leaves some out. Of approximately 250,000 clones in the sample, 16% were seen once. The specimen sequenced was naive CD4+ T cells from blood. The receptors come from a man younger than 40 with type 1 diabetes. Each CDR3 is given with its conserved first and last residue. Fields, in order: D gene, V gene, J gene, clone size, CDR3 DNA, CDR3 protein. A D gene is named only where the DNA matches it firmly. Size tells how often a clone was seen (once, few, many) or the class of an expanded clone, and some rows leave it out.

-,TRBV11-2,TRBJ2-4,-,TGTGCCAGCAGCTTAGAGGGGACGCTACTAGCCAAAAACATTCAGTACTTC,CASSLEGTLLAKNIQYF
-,TRBV28,TRBJ2-7,few,TGTGCCAGCAGCCCCGGGGAAAGGGGCAGGTACTTC,CASSPGERGRYF
TRBD1,TRBV7-9,TRBJ2-5,-,TGTGCCAGCAGTTTCTCCGACAGGGTAGAGACCCAGTACTTC,CASSFSDRVETQYF
TRBD1,TRBV29-1,TRBJ1-5,few,TGCAGCGTTATACAGGGGTTGGGGCAGCCCCAGCATTTT,CSVIQGLGQPQHF
-,TRBV15,TRBJ2-5,few,TGTGCCACCAGGCCCAGGGTTGGTAAAGAGACCCAGTACTTC,CATRPRVGKETQYF
-,TRBV29-1,TRBJ1-2,few,TGCAGCGTCGAGGGGAGGAACTATGGCTACACCTTC,CSVEGRNYGYTF
-,TRBV7-2,TRBJ2-5,-,TGTGCCAGCAGACCCGGAGGTTCTCAAGAGACCCAGTACTTC,CASRPGGSQETQYF
TRBD1,TRBV6-5,TRBJ1-4,-,TGTGCCAGCAGTCCAGACAGGGTGGAAAAACTGTTTTTT,CASSPDRVEKLFF
TRBD2,TRBV6-1,TRBJ2-7,few,TGTGCCAGCAGTTTCGGCGGGAGGACCTACGAGCAGTACTTC,CASSFGGRTYEQYF
-,TRBV9,TRBJ2-1,few,TGTGCCAGCAGCCCCGCTAGTGACTCCTACAATGAGCAGTTCTTC,CASSPASDSYNEQFF